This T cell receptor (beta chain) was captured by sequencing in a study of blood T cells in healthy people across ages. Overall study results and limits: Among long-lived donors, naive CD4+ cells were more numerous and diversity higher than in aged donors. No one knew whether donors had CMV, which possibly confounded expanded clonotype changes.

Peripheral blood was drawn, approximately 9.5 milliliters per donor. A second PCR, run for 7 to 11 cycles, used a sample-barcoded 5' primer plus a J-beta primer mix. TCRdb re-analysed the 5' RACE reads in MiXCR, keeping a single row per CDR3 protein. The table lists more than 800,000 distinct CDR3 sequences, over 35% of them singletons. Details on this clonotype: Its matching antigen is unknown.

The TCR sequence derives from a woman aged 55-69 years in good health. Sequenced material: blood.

The CDR3 DNA reads as TGCGCCAGCAGCTTCGCTTTCCCCCGGGGACAGGGGGGATTAGGGCAGTACTTC. This sequence encodes CASSFAFPRGQGGLGQYF. This chain connects TRBV5-1 to TRBJ2-5; 11 nucleotides align to TRBD1. Germline CDR1 is SGHRS and CDR2 is YFSETQ. The ends lost 2 bases at V and 11 bases at J; junction bases unmatched: 20. The CDR3 consists of 18 residues.